This TCR beta chain is from a study of CD8 T cells in ankylosing spondylitis. Making use of molecular barcodes, quantitative 5'-RACE generated TCR beta libraries. One entry per CDR3 protein, called by TCRdb with MiXCR from the 5' RACE reads. The sample lists some 30,000 distinct CDR3 sequences; 12% to 15% were seen once. General study findings and limits: Reportedly, disease-linked clones are significantly enriched in ankylosing spondylitis patients' matched synovial fluid. What seemed typical of ankylosing spondylitis blood was a TCR beta motif built from several highly homologous variants.

In germline, CDR1 is LNHDA, CDR2 SQIVND (reference sequence). V was pared by 3 bases and J by 4 bases, with 11 bases between. The CDR3 contains 14 residues. This clonotype was counted only a few times. Its antigen is currently unknown. The clonotype comes from a male donor with ankylosing spondylitis or in good health (not recorded which). The sequenced sample consisted of blood. The chain joins TRBV19 to TRBJ2-3, with D perhaps matching TRBD1 (6 bases). CDR3 loop: CASSIRGVPDTQYF. DNA for the CDR3: TGTGCCAGTAGTATCAGGGGCGTTCCAGATACGCAGTATTTT.